This passage covers 27 T cell receptor beta chains from one sample sequenced in a study of cytomegalovirus exposure and HLA in healthy donors. The PCR employed 60 Vbeta primers together with 13 Jbeta primers. The data were produced by immunoSEQ multiplex PCR, yet TCRdb's version contains in-frame clones alone and is incomplete. Counted here are roughly 120,000 clones, roughly 74% occurring once; the ten biggest clones make up 3% to 4.5%. Sequencing input: PBMCs. The origin of the receptors is a man aged 40-49 years in good health and CMV-seronegative.

This clone was observed a single time. V and J are TRBV27 and TRBJ1-5, with D hard to call. CDR1 and CDR2 (germline): MNHEY, SMNVEV (reference sequence). V lost 2 bases to trimming and J lost 2 bases, with 4 bases between them. The length of the CDR3 is 13 residues. CDR3 region: CASSLGRNQPQHF. The CDR3 DNA reads TGTGCCAGCAGTTTAGGGCGCAATCAGCCCCAGCATTTT.

The chain has TRBV19 and TRBJ2-7; the D gene is possibly TRBD1 (6 bases). V shed 1 base and J shed 4 bases, with 17 bases lying between them. CDR1 is LNHDA, CDR2 SQIVND, per germline (reference sequence). This CDR3 region has 16 residues. CDR3 in DNA: TGTGCCAGTAGTATAGTATTCGGGACACCATTTTACGAGCAGTACTTC. This encodes CASSIVFGTPFYEQYF.

The chain carries TRBV28 and TRBJ1-4, with 7 bases that match TRBD1. The V segment lost 6 bases and the J segment 11 bases; nucleotides outside the gene matches: 12. CDR1 and CDR2 from the germline V gene are MDHEN and SYDVKM. The CDR3 sequence is 14 residues long. This CDR3 is CASRATTDRDKLFF. The CDR3 DNA reads TGTGCCAGCAGAGCAACGACAGACAGGGACAAACTGTTTTTT.

The J gene is TRBJ2-1, the V gene TRBV7-9, with 8 bases that match TRBD2. This CDR3 contains 16 residues. With V trimmed by 0 bases and J by 5 bases, 6 bases remained unmatched. Germline-derived CDR1 and CDR2 are SEHNR and FQNEAQ (reference sequence). CDR3 residues: CASSLATGGRDNEQFF. As DNA, the CDR3 is TGTGCCAGCAGCTTAGCTACGGGGGGGCGGGACAATGAGCAGTTCTTC.

This chain links TRBV21-1 with TRBJ2-7; the table's TRBD2 call for D was not verified on the DNA. TRBV21-1 is given as a pseudogene. CDR3 size: 16 residues. The CDR3 sequence is CASSKRGRRTPYEQYF. The CDR3 DNA reads as TGTGCCAGCAGCAAACGCGGCAGACGTACTCCCTACGAGCAGTACTTC.

V is TRBV9 and J is TRBJ1-5; TRBD1 might be the D (5 bases). CDR3 length equals 13 residues. Per the germline V gene, CDR1 is SGDLS and CDR2 is YYNGEE. The V end was cut by 1 base, the J end by 5 bases, with 7 bases between. This CDR3 reads CASSVSGDQPQHF. DNA of the CDR3: TGTGCCAGCAGCGTATCGGGGGATCAGCCCCAGCATTTT. The full variable domain, with the rest looked up from reference TRBV9 and TRBJ1-5, is DSGVTQTPKHLITATGQRVTLRCSPRSGDLSVYWYQQSLDQGLQFLIQYYNGEERAKGNILERFSAQQFPDLHSELNLSSLELGDSALYFCASSVSGDQPQHFGDGTRLSIL.

The chain recombines TRBV11-2 with TRBJ1-3; 9 positions match TRBD1. With V trimmed by 6 bases and J by 0 bases, 9 bases remained unmatched. The CDR3 is made up of 17 amino acids. Germline CDR1 and CDR2: SGHAT and FQNNGV. CDR3 sequence (DNA): TGTGCCAGCAGTTCACTACTGGACAGGGGCTCTGGAAACACCATATATTTT. Residues: CASSSLLDRGSGNTIYF.

The rearrangement uses TRBV7-9 and TRBJ2-2; D not certain. Germline V CDR1 and CDR2: SEHNR, FQNEAQ (reference sequence). Trimming cost V 5 bases and J 1 base, with 2 bases left between them. There are 12 residues in the CDR3. The CDR3 DNA is TGTGCCAGCAGCCGGAACACCGGGGAGCTGTTTTTT. This encodes CASSRNTGELFF. The full variable domain, in which reference TRBV7-9 and TRBJ2-2 provide the parts outside the CDR3, is DTGVSQNPRHKITKRGQNVTFRCDPISEHNRLYWYRQTLGQGPEFLTYFQNEAQLEKSRLLSDRFSAERPKGSFSTLEIQRTEQGDSAMYLCASSRNTGELFFGEGSRLTVL.

The chain joins TRBV29-1 to TRBJ2-3; 15 bases align to TRBD2. The V gene end was trimmed by 6 bases and the J gene end by 4 bases; junction bases not matched to a gene: 5. CDR1 is SQVTM and CDR2 is ANQGSEA in the germline V gene. The CDR3 is 15 residues long. CDR3 in DNA: TGCAGCGTGATGGGACTAGCGGGGGGAGCAGATACGCAGTATTTT. It specifies CSVMGLAGGADTQYF.

J is TRBJ1-1 and V is TRBV18, with D unclear. CDR1 is KGHSH, CDR2 LQKENI, per germline. This CDR3 region has 13 residues. The germline V and J ends were trimmed by 6 bases and 1 base, with 9 bases remaining between them. The CDR3 sequence: CASSLGENTEAFF. The CDR3 region has the DNA TGTGCCAGCTCCCTGGGAGAGAACACTGAAGCTTTCTTT.

The chain uses TRBV2 and TRBJ2-7; D is possibly TRBD2 (5 bases). In germline, CDR1 is SNHLY, CDR2 FYNNEI. This CDR3 is 12 amino acids long. Trimming removed 7 bases at V and 6 bases at J, with 13 bases between. CDR3: CASTREWREQYF. The CDR3 DNA follows: TGTGCCAGCACGAGGGAGTGGCGCGAGCAGTACTTC.

This CDR3 is CASSSFPGTSVGYEQYF. Here the CDR3 DNA reads TGTGCCAGCAGTTCCTTTCCCGGGACTAGCGTTGGTTACGAGCAGTACTTC. The chain couples TRBV27 to TRBJ2-7, with 10 bases aligning to TRBD2. The CDR3 is made up of 17 amino acids. V was pared by 4 bases and J by 4 bases, with 13 bases of the junction left unmatched. Germline V lookup: CDR1 MNHEY, CDR2 SMNVEV (reference sequence).

This clone was counted only a few times. V gene TRBV7-2 combines with J gene TRBJ1-4; 10 bases agree with TRBD1. This CDR3 is built from 15 residues. Germline V CDR1 and CDR2: SGHTA, FQGNSA. With V trimmed by 2 bases and J by 7 bases, 4 bases remained unmatched. For the CDR3, the DNA is TGTGCCAGCAGCTTATATGGGACAGGGGCTGAAAAACTGTTTTTT. This translates into CASSLYGTGAEKLFF.

For the CDR3, the DNA is TGCGCCAGCCAAACCGGGACAGGGGAAATGGTCGTTCATCAGCCCCAGCATTTT. Its protein product is CASQTGTGEMVVHQPQHF. J is TRBJ1-5 and V is TRBV5-1; TRBD1 agrees at 10 bases. Germline CDR1 SGHRS, CDR2 YFSETQ. Unmatched junction bases numbered 18, after V lost 7 bases and J lost 5 bases. This CDR3 comprises 18 residues.

This clone was seen more than once but under ten times. The chain couples TRBV5-6 to TRBJ1-6, with 7 bases identical to TRBD1. This CDR3 has 14 amino acids. The V gene end was trimmed by 4 bases and the J gene end by 12 bases; junction bases not matched to a gene: 10. Germline CDR1 reads SGHDT; CDR2 reads YYEEEE. CDR3 loop: CASSIGQVVQPLHF. The CDR3 DNA reads TGTGCCAGCAGCATAGGACAGGTCGTGCAACCCCTCCACTTT.

As for this clone: Distinct nucleotide sequences in the sample also encode this CDR3. The rearrangement joins TRBV2 to TRBJ1-1; D gene ambiguous. CDR1 is SNHLY, CDR2 FYNNEI, per germline. V lost 5 bases to trimming and J lost 1 base, with 5 bases between them. CDR3 length: 12 residues. In DNA, the CDR3 is TGTGCCAGCAGTAGACAGAACACTGAAGCTTTCTTT. It specifies CASSRQNTEAFF.

In DNA form, the CDR3 reads TGTGCCAGCAAAGGACAGGGGGCCGGGGAGCTGTTTTTT. Translated: CASKGQGAGELFF. The chain is built from TRBV2 and TRBJ2-2; 10 bases match TRBD1. Trimming took 7 bases from V and 6 from J; bases not matched to a gene: 2. The CDR3 is 13 residues long. Germline V gene lookup returns CDR1 SNHLY and CDR2 FYNNEI.

The chain has TRBV7-6 and TRBJ1-2, with 7 bases identical to TRBD1. V lost 5 bases to trimming and J lost 2 bases; unmatched junction nucleotides: 5. The CDR3 totals 14 residues. Looked up from germline, CDR1 is SGHVS and CDR2 is FNYEAQ. CDR3 residues: CASSGRQGNYGYTF. The CDR3 DNA reads TGTGCCAGCAGCGGCCGACAGGGAAACTATGGCTACACCTTC. Complete variable domain (other parts from reference TRBV7-6 and TRBJ1-2): GAGVSQSPRYKVTKRGQDVALRCDPISGHVSLYWYRQALGQGPEFLTYFNYEAQQDKSGLPNDRFSAERPEGSISTLTIQRTEQRDSAMYRCASSGRQGNYGYTFGSGTRLTVV.

The gene calls are TRBV2 and TRBJ2-3; D call uncertain. V lost 2 bases, J lost 0 bases, and 6 bases lay in between. CDR1 and CDR2 from the germline V gene are SNHLY and FYNNEI. This CDR3 spans 14 amino acids. CDR3 nucleotide sequence: TGTGCCAGCAGTGAAAATTCTAGCACAGATACGCAGTATTTT. Translation: CASSENSSTDTQYF.

This clone was observed a single time. The CDR3 region has the DNA TGCGCCAGCAGCTTGACGGGACTAATGAACACTGAAGCTTTCTTT. It translates to CASSLTGLMNTEAFF. The chain is built from TRBV5-1 and TRBJ1-1, with D possibly matching TRBD1 (5 bases). The germline V and J ends were trimmed by 1 base and 0 bases, with 10 bases remaining between them. Germline-derived CDR1 and CDR2 are SGHRS and YFSETQ. The CDR3 has 15 residues.

The rearrangement links TRBV10-3 to TRBJ1-1, with D tentatively TRBD1 (5 bases). Germline CDR1 is ENHRY and CDR2 is SYGVKD. V lost 8 bases to trimming and J lost 0 bases, with 16 bases between them. This CDR3 spans 15 amino acids. The CDR3 DNA sequence: TGTGCCATCGCCGGGGGGGGAGACATGAACACTGAAGCTTTCTTT. Protein sequence: CAIAGGGDMNTEAFF.

This clone turned up a few times. The genes are TRBV19 and TRBJ1-5; 12 nucleotides line up with TRBD1. Unmatched junction bases numbered 11, after V lost 2 bases and J lost 9 bases. Germline V gives CDR1 LNHDA, CDR2 SQIVND (reference sequence). CDR3 length: 17 residues. CDR3 sequence: CASSISRDRGQRAPQHF. The CDR3 DNA reads as TGTGCCAGTAGTATATCCCGGGACAGGGGGCAAAGGGCGCCCCAGCATTTT. Based on the CDR3 plus reference TRBV19 and TRBJ1-5, the full variable domain is DGGITQSPKYLFRKEGQNVTLSCEQNLNHDAMYWYRQDPGQGLRLIYYSQIVNDFQKGDIAEGYSVSREKKESFPLTVTSAQKNPTAFYLCASSISRDRGQRAPQHFGDGTRLSIL.

The chain employs TRBV5-1 and TRBJ2-1; the D gene is possibly TRBD1 (5 bases). V lost 0 bases to trimming and J lost 4 bases, with 20 bases between them. The CDR3 length is 18 residues. CDR1 is SGHRS and CDR2 is YFSETQ in the germline V gene. The CDR3 DNA is TGCGCCAGCAGCTTGGGCGACAGCCCTTGGTCGGGTTACAATGAGCAGTTCTTC. This encodes CASSLGDSPWSGYNEQFF.

This clone is a singleton in its sample. The rearrangement uses TRBV7-9 and TRBJ2-7; 7 bases are shared with TRBD1. The germline CDR1 and CDR2 sequences are SEHNR and FQNEAQ (reference sequence). The V and J ends lost 4 bases and 2 bases, in that order; junction bases with no gene match: 5. The CDR3 covers 14 residues. DNA of the CDR3: TGTGCCAGCAGCTCCGAGACAGGGCCCTACGAGCAGTACTTC. It codes for CASSSETGPYEQYF.

With regard to this clone: The same CDR3 arises from other DNA sequences in this sample as well. The genes are TRBV10-3 and TRBJ1-5, with a possible D match to TRBD1 (6 bases). The CDR3 extends over 14 amino acids. V lost 2 bases, J lost 1 base, and 6 bases lay in between. CDR1 is ENHRY and CDR2 is SYGVKD in the germline V gene. In DNA, the CDR3 is TGTGCCATCAGTGAGGGACAGAGCAATCAGCCCCAGCATTTT. It is translated as CAISEGQSNQPQHF.

This sequence joins TRBV28 and TRBJ2-7; a weak D match, TRBD1 (6 bases). With 5 bases removed from V and 12 bases from J, the gap between germline ends came to 11 bases. The CDR3 runs to 10 residues. Per germline, CDR1 MDHEN and CDR2 SYDVKM. CDR3 protein: CASSQGSRYF. The CDR3 DNA is TGTGCCAGCAGTCAGGGGTCTCGGTACTTC.

This clone was found once. J is TRBJ2-3 and V is TRBV27; perhaps TRBD2 as D (6 bases). The germline gives CDR1 MNHEY, CDR2 SMNVEV (reference sequence). CDR3 size: 14 residues. Deletions cut 1 base from V and 1 base from J, with 6 bases between. CDR3 DNA sequence: TGTGCCAGCAGTTTATGGAGGGGCACAGATACGCAGTATTTT. Protein product: CASSLWRGTDTQYF.